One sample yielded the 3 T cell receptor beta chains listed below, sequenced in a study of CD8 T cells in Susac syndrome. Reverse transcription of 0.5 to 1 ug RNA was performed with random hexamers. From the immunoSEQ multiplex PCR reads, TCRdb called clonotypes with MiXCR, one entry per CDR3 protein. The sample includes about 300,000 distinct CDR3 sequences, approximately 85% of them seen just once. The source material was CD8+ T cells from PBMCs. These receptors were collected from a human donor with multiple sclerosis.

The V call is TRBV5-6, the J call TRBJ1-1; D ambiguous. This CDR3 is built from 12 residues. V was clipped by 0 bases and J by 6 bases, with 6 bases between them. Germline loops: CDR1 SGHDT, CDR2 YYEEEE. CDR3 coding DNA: TGTGCCAGCAGCTTGGCAGGTCCTGAAGCTTTCTTT. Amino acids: CASSLAGPEAFF.

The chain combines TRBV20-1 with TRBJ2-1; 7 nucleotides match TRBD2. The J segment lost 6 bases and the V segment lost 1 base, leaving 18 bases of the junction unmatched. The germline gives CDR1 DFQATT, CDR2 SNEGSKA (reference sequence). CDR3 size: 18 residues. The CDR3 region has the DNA TGCAGTGCTAGAGCCTACTATCCCCCAGAGCGGGATCTCAATGAGCAGTTCTTC. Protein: CSARAYYPPERDLNEQFF.

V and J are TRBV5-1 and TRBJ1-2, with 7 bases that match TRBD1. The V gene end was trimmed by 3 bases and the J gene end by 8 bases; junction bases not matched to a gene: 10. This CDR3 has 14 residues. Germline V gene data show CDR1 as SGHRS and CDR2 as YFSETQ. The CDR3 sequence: CASSSHRGWRGYTF. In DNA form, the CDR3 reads TGCGCCAGCAGCTCCCACAGGGGTTGGAGGGGCTACACCTTC.